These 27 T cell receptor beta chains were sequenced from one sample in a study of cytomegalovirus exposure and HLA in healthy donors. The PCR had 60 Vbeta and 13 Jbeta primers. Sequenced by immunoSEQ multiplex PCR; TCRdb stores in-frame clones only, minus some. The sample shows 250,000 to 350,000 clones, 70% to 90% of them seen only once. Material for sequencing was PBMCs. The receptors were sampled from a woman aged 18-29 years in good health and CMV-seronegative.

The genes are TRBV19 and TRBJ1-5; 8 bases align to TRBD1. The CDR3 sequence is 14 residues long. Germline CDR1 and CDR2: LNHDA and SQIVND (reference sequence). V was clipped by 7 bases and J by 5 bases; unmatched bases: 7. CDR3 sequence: CASTGGTGYQPQHF. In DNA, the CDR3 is TGTGCCAGTACTGGCGGGACAGGCTATCAGCCCCAGCATTTT.

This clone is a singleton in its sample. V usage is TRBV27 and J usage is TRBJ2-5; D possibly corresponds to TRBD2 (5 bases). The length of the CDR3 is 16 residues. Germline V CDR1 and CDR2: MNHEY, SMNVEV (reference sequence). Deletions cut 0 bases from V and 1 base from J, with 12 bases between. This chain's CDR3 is CASSLSRLRAQETQYF. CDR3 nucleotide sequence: TGTGCCAGCAGTTTATCGAGACTGAGGGCCCAAGAGACCCAGTACTTC.

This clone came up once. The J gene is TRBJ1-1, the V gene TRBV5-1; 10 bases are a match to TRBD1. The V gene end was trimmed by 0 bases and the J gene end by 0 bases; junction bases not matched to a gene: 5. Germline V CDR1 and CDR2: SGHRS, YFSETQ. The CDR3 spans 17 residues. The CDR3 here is CASSLVGTGVMNTEAFF. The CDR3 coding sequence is TGCGCCAGCAGCTTGGTGGGGACAGGGGTCATGAACACTGAAGCTTTCTTT. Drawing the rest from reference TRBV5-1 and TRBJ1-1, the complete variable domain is KAGVTQTPRYLIKTRGQQVTLSCSPISGHRSVSWYQQTPGQGLQFLFEYFSETQRNKGNFPGRFSGRQFSNSRSEMNVSTLELGDSALYLCASSLVGTGVMNTEAFFGQGTRLTVV.

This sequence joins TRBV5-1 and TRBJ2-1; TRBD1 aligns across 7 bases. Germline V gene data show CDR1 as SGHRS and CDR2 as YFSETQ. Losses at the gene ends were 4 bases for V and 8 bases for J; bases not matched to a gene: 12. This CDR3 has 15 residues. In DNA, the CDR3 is TGCGCCAGCAGCCCGGCCGAGGGGGCGGTCTATGAGCAGTTCTTC. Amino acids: CASSPAEGAVYEQFF. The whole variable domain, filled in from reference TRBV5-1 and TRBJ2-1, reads KAGVTQTPRYLIKTRGQQVTLSCSPISGHRSVSWYQQTPGQGLQFLFEYFSETQRNKGNFPGRFSGRQFSNSRSEMNVSTLELGDSALYLCASSPAEGAVYEQFFGPGTRLTVL.

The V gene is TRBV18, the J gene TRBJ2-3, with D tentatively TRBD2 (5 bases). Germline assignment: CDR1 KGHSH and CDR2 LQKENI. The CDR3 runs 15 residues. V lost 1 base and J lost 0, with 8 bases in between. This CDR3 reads CASSPLEGSTDTQYF. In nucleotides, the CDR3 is TGTGCCAGCTCACCACTCGAGGGAAGCACAGATACGCAGTATTTT.

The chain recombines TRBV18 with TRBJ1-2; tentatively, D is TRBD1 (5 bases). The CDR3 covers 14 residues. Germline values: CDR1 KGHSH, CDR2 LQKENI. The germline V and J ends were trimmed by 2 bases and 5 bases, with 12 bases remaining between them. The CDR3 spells CASSPIIGTYGYTF. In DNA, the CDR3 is TGTGCCAGCTCACCAATAATCGGGACTTATGGCTACACCTTC.

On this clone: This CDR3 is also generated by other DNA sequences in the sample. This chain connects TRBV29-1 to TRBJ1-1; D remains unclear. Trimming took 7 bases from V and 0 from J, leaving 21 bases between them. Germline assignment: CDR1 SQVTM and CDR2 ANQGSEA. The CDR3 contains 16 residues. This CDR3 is CSAKFSRQLVNTEAFF. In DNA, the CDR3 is TGCAGCGCCAAGTTTTCGCGGCAGCTTGTGAACACTGAAGCTTTCTTT.

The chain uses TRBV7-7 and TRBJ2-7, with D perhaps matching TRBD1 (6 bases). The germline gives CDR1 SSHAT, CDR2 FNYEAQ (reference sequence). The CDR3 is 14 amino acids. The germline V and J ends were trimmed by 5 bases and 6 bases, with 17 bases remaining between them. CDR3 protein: CASSPGWGLGEQYF. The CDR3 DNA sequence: TGTGCCAGCAGCCCAGGCTGGGGGCTAGGCGAGCAGTACTTC.

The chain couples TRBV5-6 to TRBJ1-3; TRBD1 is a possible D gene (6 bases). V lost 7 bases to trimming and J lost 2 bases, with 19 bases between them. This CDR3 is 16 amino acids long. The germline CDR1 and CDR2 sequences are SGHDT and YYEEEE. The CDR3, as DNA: TGTGCCAGCTCCATCAATCCCACAGGGCCTGGAAACACCATATATTTT. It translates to CASSINPTGPGNTIYF.

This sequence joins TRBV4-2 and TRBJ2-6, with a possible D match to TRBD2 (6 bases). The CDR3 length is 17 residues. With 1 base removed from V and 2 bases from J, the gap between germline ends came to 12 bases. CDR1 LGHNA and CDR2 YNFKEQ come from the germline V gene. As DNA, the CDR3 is TGTGCCAGCAGCCAAGCCCCCGGGACTCCTGGGGCCAACGTCCTGACTTTC. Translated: CASSQAPGTPGANVLTF.

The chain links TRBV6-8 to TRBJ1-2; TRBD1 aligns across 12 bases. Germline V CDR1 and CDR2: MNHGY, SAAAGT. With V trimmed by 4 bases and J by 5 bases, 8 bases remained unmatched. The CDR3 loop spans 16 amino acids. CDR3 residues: CASSFTWDRGLYGYTF. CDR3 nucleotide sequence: TGTGCCAGCAGTTTTACGTGGGACAGGGGGCTTTATGGCTACACCTTC.

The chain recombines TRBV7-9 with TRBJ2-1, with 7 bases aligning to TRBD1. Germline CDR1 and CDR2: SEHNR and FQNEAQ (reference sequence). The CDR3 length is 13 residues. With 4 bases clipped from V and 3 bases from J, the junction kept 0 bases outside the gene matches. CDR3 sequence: CASSSGGYNEQFF. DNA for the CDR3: TGTGCCAGCAGCTCAGGGGGCTACAATGAGCAGTTCTTC.

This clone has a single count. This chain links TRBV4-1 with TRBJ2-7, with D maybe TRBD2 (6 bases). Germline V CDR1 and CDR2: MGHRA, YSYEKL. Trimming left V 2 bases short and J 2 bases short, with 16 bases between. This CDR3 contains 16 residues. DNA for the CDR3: TGCGCCAGCAGCCAATTCGGCGGGGAACGAACCTACGAGCAGTACTTC. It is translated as CASSQFGGERTYEQYF.

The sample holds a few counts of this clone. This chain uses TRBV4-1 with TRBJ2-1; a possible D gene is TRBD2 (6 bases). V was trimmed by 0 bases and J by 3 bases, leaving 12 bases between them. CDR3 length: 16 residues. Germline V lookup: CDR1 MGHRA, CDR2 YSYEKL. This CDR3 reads CASSQDSTSFYNEQFF. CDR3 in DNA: TGCGCCAGCAGCCAAGATTCGACTAGTTTCTACAATGAGCAGTTCTTC.

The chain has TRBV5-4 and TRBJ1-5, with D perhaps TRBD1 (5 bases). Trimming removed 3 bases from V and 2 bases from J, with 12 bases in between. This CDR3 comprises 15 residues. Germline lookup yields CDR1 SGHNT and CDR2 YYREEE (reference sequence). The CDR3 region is CASSSTDFRNQPQHF. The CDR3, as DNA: TGTGCCAGCAGCTCGACAGATTTCCGCAATCAGCCCCAGCATTTT.

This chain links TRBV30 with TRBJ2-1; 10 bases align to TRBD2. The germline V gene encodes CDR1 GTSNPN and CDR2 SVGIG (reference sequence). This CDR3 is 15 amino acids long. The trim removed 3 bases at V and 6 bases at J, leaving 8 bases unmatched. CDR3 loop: CAWRLAGAWGNEQFF. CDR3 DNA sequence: TGTGCCTGGAGGCTAGCGGGGGCCTGGGGCAATGAGCAGTTCTTC.

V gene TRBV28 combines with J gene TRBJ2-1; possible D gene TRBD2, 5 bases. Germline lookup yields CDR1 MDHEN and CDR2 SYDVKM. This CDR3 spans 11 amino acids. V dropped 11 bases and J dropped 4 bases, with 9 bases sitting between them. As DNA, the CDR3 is TGTGCCGCCAGCGGTTACAATGAGCAGTTCTTC. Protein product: CAASGYNEQFF.

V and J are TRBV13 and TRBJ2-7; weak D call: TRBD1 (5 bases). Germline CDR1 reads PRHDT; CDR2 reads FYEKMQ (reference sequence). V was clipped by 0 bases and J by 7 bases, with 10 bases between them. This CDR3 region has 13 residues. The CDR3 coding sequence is TGTGCCAGCAGCTTAGGGGACATGGTAGAGCAGTACTTC. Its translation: CASSLGDMVEQYF. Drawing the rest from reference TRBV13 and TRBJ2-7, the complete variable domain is AAGVIQSPRHLIKEKRETATLKCYPIPRHDTVYWYQQGPGQDPQFLISFYEKMQSDKGSIPDRFSAQQFSDYHSELNMSSLELGDSALYFCASSLGDMVEQYFGPGTRLTVT.

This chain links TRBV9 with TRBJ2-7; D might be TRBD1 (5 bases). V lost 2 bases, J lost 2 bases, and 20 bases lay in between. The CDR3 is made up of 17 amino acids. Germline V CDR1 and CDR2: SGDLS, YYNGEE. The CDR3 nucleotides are TGTGCCAGCAGCGTCTCGGAGTACTGGCAGGGCCCCTACGAGCAGTACTTC. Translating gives CASSVSEYWQGPYEQYF.

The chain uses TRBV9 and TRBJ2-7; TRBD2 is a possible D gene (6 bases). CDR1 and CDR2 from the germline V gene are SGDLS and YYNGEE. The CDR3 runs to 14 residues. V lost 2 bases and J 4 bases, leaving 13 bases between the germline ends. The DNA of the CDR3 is TGTGCCAGCAGCGTCTCCCTAGGAGGGTACGAGCAGTACTTC. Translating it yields CASSVSLGGYEQYF.

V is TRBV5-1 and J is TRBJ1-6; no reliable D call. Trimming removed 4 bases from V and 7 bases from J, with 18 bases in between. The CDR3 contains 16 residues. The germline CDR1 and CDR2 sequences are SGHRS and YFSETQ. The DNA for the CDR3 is TGCGCCAGCAGCAACCGGTTTGAGGGCGGGAATTCACCCCTCCACTTT. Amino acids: CASSNRFEGGNSPLHF.

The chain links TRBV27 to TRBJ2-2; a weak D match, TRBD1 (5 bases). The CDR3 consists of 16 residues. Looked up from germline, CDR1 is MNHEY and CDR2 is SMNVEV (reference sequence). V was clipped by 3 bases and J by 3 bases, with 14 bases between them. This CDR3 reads CASSFLGLGDTGELFF. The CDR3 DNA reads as TGTGCCAGCAGTTTTTTAGGGCTAGGGGACACCGGGGAGCTGTTTTTT.

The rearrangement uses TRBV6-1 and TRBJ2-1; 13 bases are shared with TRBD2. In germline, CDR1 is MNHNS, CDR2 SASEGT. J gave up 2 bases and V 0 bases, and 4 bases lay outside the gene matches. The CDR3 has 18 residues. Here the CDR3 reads CASSEALGTSGTYNEQFF. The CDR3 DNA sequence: TGTGCCAGCAGTGAAGCCTTAGGGACTAGCGGGACCTACAATGAGCAGTTCTTC.

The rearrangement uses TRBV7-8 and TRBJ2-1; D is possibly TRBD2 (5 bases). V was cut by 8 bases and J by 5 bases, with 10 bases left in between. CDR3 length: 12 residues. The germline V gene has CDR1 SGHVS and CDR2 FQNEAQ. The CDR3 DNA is TGTGCCAGCTCCGGGAAGAACAATGAGCAGTTCTTC. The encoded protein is CASSGKNNEQFF.

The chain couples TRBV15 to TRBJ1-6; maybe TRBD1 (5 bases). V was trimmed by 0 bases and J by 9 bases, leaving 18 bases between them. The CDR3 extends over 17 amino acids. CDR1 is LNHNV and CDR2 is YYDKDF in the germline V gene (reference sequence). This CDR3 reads CATSRDTGWGDLSPLHF. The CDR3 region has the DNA TGTGCCACCAGCAGAGATACGGGGTGGGGGGATCTTTCACCCCTCCACTTT.

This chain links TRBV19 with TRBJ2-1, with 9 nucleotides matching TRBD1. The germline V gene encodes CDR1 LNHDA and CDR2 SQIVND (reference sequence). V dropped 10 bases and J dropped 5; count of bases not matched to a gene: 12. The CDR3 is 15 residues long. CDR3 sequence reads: CATADGTGNNNEQFF. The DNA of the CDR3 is TGTGCCACCGCAGACGGGACAGGGAATAACAATGAGCAGTTCTTC.

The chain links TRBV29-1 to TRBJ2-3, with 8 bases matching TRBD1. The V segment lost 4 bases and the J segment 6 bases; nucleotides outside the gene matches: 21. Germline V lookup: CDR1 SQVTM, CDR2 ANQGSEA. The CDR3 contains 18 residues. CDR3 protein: CSVVPPPRGRVRWDTQYF. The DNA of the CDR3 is TGCAGCGTTGTACCCCCCCCCAGGGGGCGAGTGAGGTGGGATACGCAGTATTTT.